Sequencing of this T cell receptor (beta chain) was carried out in a study of sequential checkpoint blockade in melanoma. As for treatment: randomized to nivolumab then ipilimumab (arm A) or the reverse (arm B). Trimming removed 4 bases from V and 12 bases from J, with 20 bases in between. The CDR3 spans 15 residues. From germline, CDR1 is SGHRS and CDR2 YFSETQ. The repertoire was sequenced with immunoSEQ multiplex PCR; TCRdb's copy has only in-frame clones and lacks some. The sample lists 20,000 to 25,000 clones; 65% to 90% were seen once. The chain carries TRBV5-1 and TRBJ1-6; no clear D gene. The receptor comes from a human donor with melanoma. This sample comprised CD8+ T cells sorted from blood (inferred from file names), obtained from a patient given nivolumab and ipilimumab in sequence. DNA of the CDR3: TGCGCCAGCAGCCCGCTGGGCACGGGAGAGAGACCCCTCCACTTT. Residues: CASSPLGTGERPLHF.